The T cell receptor (beta chain) described here comes from a study of T cells in Graves' hyperthyroidism and ophthalmopathy. Reasons for excluding patients were uncontrolled infection, other autoimmune disease, pregnancy or lactation. The germline CDR1 and CDR2 sequences are SGHRS and YFSETQ. J lost 0 bases, V lost 5 bases, and 1 base had no gene match. This CDR3 region has 14 residues. Authors of the study amplified TCR beta CDR3 regions from RNA transcripts. HTBI primers were the set used in a first-round RT-PCR of the TCR CDR3. TCRdb ran MiXCR on the multiplex PCR reads and lists one entry per CDR3 protein. The repertoire consists of approximately 710,000 distinct CDR3 sequences, with 17% occurring once and the leading ten covering about a sixth.

The source is a man aged 50-59 years with Graves' hyperthyroidism. The chain has TRBV5-1 and TRBJ1-2; 10 bases map to TRBD1. Sequenced material: blood. The CDR3 bases are TGCGCCAGCAGGGGACAGGGGCCTAACTATGGCTACACCTTC. Translated: CASRGQGPNYGYTF.